The TCR beta chain under discussion was sequenced for a study of T cells in Graves' hyperthyroidism and ophthalmopathy. Findings of the study overall: The blood repertoire included most of the expanded thyroid clonotypes above 0.001.

The investigators amplified TCR beta CDR3 regions from RNA transcripts. Primed by the HTBI set, a first-round RT-PCR was run on the TCR CDR3. One entry per CDR3 protein, called by TCRdb with MiXCR from the multiplex PCR reads. The top ten hold around 15% of the sample, which has around 690,000 distinct CDR3 sequences, approximately 15% seen once. Graves' hyperthyroidism was deemed stable absent ophthalmopathy progression within 18 months. Clinical symptoms, serum thyroxine and TRAb, thyroid ultrasound and orbital computed tomography together formed the diagnostic basis. Each 10 ml fresh peripheral blood draw supplied the PBMCs. As for this clonotype: Its antigen is undetermined.

V was pared by 6 bases and J by 5 bases, with 10 bases of the junction left unmatched. This CDR3 is 15 amino acids long. Germline V gene sequence: CDR1 LGHDT, CDR2 YNNKEL (reference sequence). The TCR was taken from a man aged 50-60 years with Graves' hyperthyroidism. The J gene is TRBJ2-5, the V gene TRBV3-1; 9 positions match TRBD1. Material: blood. CDR3 DNA sequence: TGTGCCAGCAGAATTACCGGGACAGGGATTGAGACCCAGTACTTC. It is translated as CASRITGTGIETQYF.